The 20 T cell receptor beta chains reported below all come from one sample, sequenced in a study of blood T cells in healthy people across ages (dated by TCRdb to 2013 to 2016). The library was generated by 5' RACE. The sequencing machine was an Illumina HiSeq 2500. A second about 7 to 11 cycle PCR used a sample-barcoded 5' primer and a J-beta primer mix. TCRdb redid the processing of the public reads, applying fastp at Q25 and MiXCR, and retained in-frame beta chains. Every entry covers one CDR3 protein and lists the most common genes and DNA from its rows. This sample holds about 1.8 million distinct CDR3 sequences; roughly 49% were observed only once. Of the sample, roughly 2% is held by the ten largest clones. The source material was blood. These receptors originate from a woman aged 40 to 50 in good health.

The chain links TRBV5-6 to TRBJ2-7; weak D call: TRBD2 (7 bases). The last part of the DNA fits TRBJ2-5 better; the J call may be wrong. This CDR3 has 16 residues. Germline loops: CDR1 SGHDT, CDR2 YYEEEE. This CDR3 reads CASSLWGGGPQETQYF. The CDR3 DNA reads TGTGCCAGCAGCTTGTGGGGAGGGGGTCCCCAAGAGACCCAGTACTTC.

This clonotype was observed at least ten times. The rearrangement uses TRBV29-1 and TRBJ2-7, with D unclear. V gave up 4 bases and J gave up 1 base, with 11 bases separating them. The CDR3 contains 13 residues. Germline CDR1 reads SQVTM; CDR2 reads ANQGSEA. CDR3 DNA: TGCAGCGTTGCCCGCAGAGCGTCCTACGAGCAGTACTTC. This sequence encodes CSVARRASYEQYF.

A few counts support this clonotype. V gene TRBV7-2 combines with J gene TRBJ2-3; D perhaps matches TRBD2 (5 bases). V lost 4 bases and J lost 4, with 12 bases in between. CDR1 SGHTA and CDR2 FQGNSA come from the germline V gene. This CDR3 has 14 residues. CDR3 in DNA: TGTGCCAGCAGCTCCACTAGATCCGCAGATACGCAGTATTTT. Its protein product is CASSSTRSADTQYF.

With regard to this clonotype: At one boundary the junction diverges from the germline segment, which might be a read error. The V gene is TRBV12-3 or TRBV12-4, the J gene TRBJ1-5; D possibly corresponds to TRBD1 (6 bases). The CDR3 extends over 15 amino acids. CDR3 loop: CASSLLGGGDQPQHF. The CDR3 nucleotides are TGTGCCAGCAGTTTATTAGGGGGGGGGGATCAACCCCAGCATTTT.

This clonotype was seen only a few times. The rearrangement uses TRBV4-3 and TRBJ1-2; no reliable D call. The CDR3 spans 15 residues. Germline V gene data show CDR1 as LGHNA and CDR2 as YSLEER. The ends were cut back, 1 base at V and 1 base at J, with 10 bases in the middle. The CDR3 loop is CASSQVIGNNYGYTF. The CDR3 bases are TGCGCCAGCAGCCAAGTAATAGGGAATAACTATGGCTACACCTTC.

This clonotype turned up a few times. The chain combines TRBV7-9 with TRBJ2-3, with 8 bases matching TRBD1. Trimming took 5 bases from V and 5 from J; bases not matched to a gene: 15. Germline lookup yields CDR1 SEHNR and CDR2 FQNEAQ (reference sequence). The CDR3 consists of 17 residues. The CDR3 spells CASSVGQGESGGDTQYF. Here the CDR3 DNA reads TGTGCCAGCAGCGTAGGACAGGGCGAGAGTGGTGGAGATACGCAGTATTTT.

There are a few counts of this clonotype. The J gene is TRBJ2-1, the V gene TRBV14; either TRBD1 or TRBD2 may supply D (5 bases each). Germline V lookup: CDR1 SGHDN, CDR2 FVKESK. CDR3 length: 16 residues. V was cut by 0 bases and J by 3 bases, with 12 bases left in between. The CDR3 loop reads CASSQDWGRVYNEQFF. For the CDR3, the DNA is TGTGCCAGCAGCCAAGATTGGGGACGAGTCTACAATGAGCAGTTCTTC.

The chain links TRBV6-1 to TRBJ2-3, with 14 bases aligning to TRBD2. After removal of 1 base from V and 3 bases from J, the junction contained 3 bases not matched to a gene. This CDR3 spans 17 amino acids. Germline V gene sequence: CDR1 MNHNS, CDR2 SASEGT. The CDR3 region is CASSEGRLAGGTDTQYF. CDR3 bases: TGTGCCAGCAGTGAAGGCCGACTAGCGGGGGGGACAGATACGCAGTATTTT.

This clonotype has a single count. V is TRBV11-1 and J is TRBJ1-1; no definite D call. Trimming stripped 3 bases from V and 4 bases from J, with 24 bases between. Germline V gene data show CDR1 as SGHAT and CDR2 as FQDESV (reference sequence). This CDR3 is 18 amino acids long. The CDR3 nucleotides are TGTGCCAGCAGCTTCTTCGCTCCGGGCCCCTTTTTGGGCACTGAAGCTTTCTTT. This encodes CASSFFAPGPFLGTEAFF.

There are a few counts of this clonotype. V usage is TRBV6-2 or TRBV6-3 and J usage is TRBJ2-1; a possible D gene is TRBD2 (7 bases). This CDR3 is 16 amino acids long. Germline loops: CDR1 MNHEY, CDR2 SVGEGT. The ends were cut back, 6 bases at V and 4 bases at J, with 19 bases in the middle. The CDR3 DNA follows: TGTGCCAGCAGCTCCTTGGGGGCGGGGGTGTACAATGAGCAGTTCTTC. Amino acids: CASSSLGAGVYNEQFF.

The chain joins TRBV7-2 to TRBJ1-6; no firm D call. This CDR3 is built from 14 residues. The V gene's germline CDR1 is SGHTA and CDR2 FQGNSA. V shed 3 bases and J shed 8 bases, with 11 bases lying between them. The chain's CDR3 is CASSLRRTYSPLHF. The CDR3 nucleotides are TGTGCCAGCAGCTTGCGACGGACTTATTCACCCCTCCACTTT.

V gene TRBV5-1 combines with J gene TRBJ2-5, with 9 bases that match TRBD1. The V gene end was trimmed by 5 bases and the J gene end by 2 bases; junction bases not matched to a gene: 10. The CDR3 is 16 amino acids. The germline gives CDR1 SGHRS, CDR2 YFSETQ. DNA of the CDR3: TGCGCCAGCAGTAGAGGGACAGGGATAGGGCAAGAGACCCAGTACTTC. Translated, it gives CASSRGTGIGQETQYF.

In this sample, this clonotype turned up a few times. The V call is TRBV4-3, the J call TRBJ2-1; 9 bases map to TRBD2. This CDR3 has 15 amino acids. V was pared by 3 bases and J by 5 bases, with 5 bases of the junction left unmatched. Looked up from germline, CDR1 is LGHNA and CDR2 is YSLEER. CDR3 loop: CASSHGSGGHNEQFF. The DNA of the CDR3 is TGCGCCAGCAGCCACGGTAGCGGGGGACACAATGAGCAGTTCTTC.

The rearrangement joins TRBV7-6 to TRBJ2-3; D may match TRBD1 or TRBD2 (6 bases each). The V end lost 5 bases, the J end lost 6 bases, and 15 bases lay between the germline ends. Looked up from germline, CDR1 is SGHVS and CDR2 is FNYEAQ. CDR3 length: 14 residues. The CDR3 nucleotides read TGTGCCAGCAGCGGGGGCCTAGGAGGGGATACGCAGTATTTT. Translating gives CASSGGLGGDTQYF.

The rearrangement links TRBV20-1 to TRBJ2-3; D not certain. The CDR3 loop spans 12 amino acids. Germline V gene sequence: CDR1 DFQATT, CDR2 SNEGSKA (reference sequence). The CDR3: CSYRDSTDTQYF. The CDR3 coding sequence is TGCAGCTATAGAGACAGCACAGATACGCAGTATTTT.

The chain carries TRBV7-2 and TRBJ1-6; D might be TRBD1 (5 bases). Trimming took 3 bases from V and 5 from J, leaving 8 bases between them. The CDR3 consists of 14 residues. Germline CDR1 SGHTA, CDR2 FQGNSA. The CDR3 protein is CASSLLRDNSPLHF. DNA for the CDR3: TGTGCCAGCAGCTTGCTCAGGGATAATTCACCCCTCCACTTT.

This clonotype has just a few counts. This sequence joins TRBV5-6 and TRBJ2-3, with no clear D. Trimming pared 6 bases from V and 7 bases from J, leaving 12 bases between. This CDR3 contains 12 residues. Germline lookup yields CDR1 SGHDT and CDR2 YYEEEE. CDR3 nucleotides: TGTGCCAGCACCATGCTCGGATATACGCAGTATTTT. Amino acids: CASTMLGYTQYF.

This rearrangement joins TRBV6-4 to TRBJ1-5; D remains unclear. The V end lost 2 bases, the J end lost 2 bases, and 13 bases lay between the germline ends. The CDR3 contains 16 residues. The germline gives CDR1 MRHNA, CDR2 SNTAGT. CDR3 residues: CASSDPVRFRNQPQHF. CDR3 nucleotides: TGTGCCAGCAGTGACCCCGTGAGGTTTCGCAATCAGCCCCAGCATTTT.

The V gene is TRBV5-6, the J gene TRBJ2-3; D is undetermined. The CDR3 has 14 residues. The germline gives CDR1 SGHDT, CDR2 YYEEEE. Between the trimmed V and J ends, which lost 1 base and 2 bases, there was a span of 8 bases. The CDR3 spells CASSLNANTDTQYF. As DNA, the CDR3 is TGTGCCAGCAGCTTGAACGCGAACACAGATACGCAGTATTTT. Variable domain in full (rest from reference TRBV5-6 and TRBJ2-3): DAGVTQSPTHLIKTRGQQVTLRCSPKSGHDTVSWYQQALGQGPQFIFQYYEEEERQRGNFPDRFSGHQFPNYSSELNVNALLLGDSALYLCASSLNANTDTQYFGPGTRLTVL.

V gene TRBV7-2 combines with J gene TRBJ2-6; the D is unclear. V was cut by 3 bases and J by 6 bases, with 18 bases left in between. The CDR3 totals 17 residues. The germline CDR1 and CDR2 sequences are SGHTA and FQGNSA. This CDR3 is CASSLRFTRVAANVLTF. DNA of the CDR3: TGTGCCAGCAGCTTGAGGTTCACGAGAGTTGCGGCCAACGTCCTGACTTTC.